This T cell receptor beta chain came from a study of blood T cell repertoires in COVID-19. Method: immunoSEQ multiplex PCR; TCRdb's copy keeps in-frame clones and lacks some. The sample gives roughly 170,000 clones, around 83% of which show up once; around 5.4% is in the top ten. Losses at the gene ends were 1 base for V and 3 bases for J; bases not matched to a gene: 4. CDR1 and CDR2 (germline): SGHTA, FQGTGA. The length of the CDR3 is 16 residues. The chain is built from TRBV7-3 and TRBJ2-5; 11 bases match TRBD1. The source is a woman between 45 and 60 years old with COVID-19, enrolled during active disease. Sequencing used peripheral blood. Here the CDR3 reads CASSLNGTGGEETQYF. CDR3 nucleotide sequence: TGTGCCAGCAGCTTAAACGGGACAGGGGGTGAAGAGACCCAGTACTTC.